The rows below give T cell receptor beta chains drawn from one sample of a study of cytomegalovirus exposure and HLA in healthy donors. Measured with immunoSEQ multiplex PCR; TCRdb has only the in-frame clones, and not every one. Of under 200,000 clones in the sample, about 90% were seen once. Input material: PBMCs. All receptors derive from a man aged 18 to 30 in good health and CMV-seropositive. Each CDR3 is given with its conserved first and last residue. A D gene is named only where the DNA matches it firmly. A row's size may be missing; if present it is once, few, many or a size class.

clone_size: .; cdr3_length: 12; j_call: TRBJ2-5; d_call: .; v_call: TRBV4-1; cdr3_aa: CASSHPSETQYF; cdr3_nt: TGCGCCAGCAGCCACCCCTCGGAGACCCAGTACTTC
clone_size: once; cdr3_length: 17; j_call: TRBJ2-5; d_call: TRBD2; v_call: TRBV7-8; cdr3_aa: CASSPKRGLAGVETQYF; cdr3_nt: TGTGCCAGCAGCCCTAAAAGGGGACTAGCGGGAGTGGAGACCCAGTACTTC
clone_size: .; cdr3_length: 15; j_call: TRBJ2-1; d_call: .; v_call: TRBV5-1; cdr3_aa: CASSLTGEAYNEQFF; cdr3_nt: TGCGCCAGCAGCTTGACCGGGGAGGCCTACAATGAGCAGTTCTTC
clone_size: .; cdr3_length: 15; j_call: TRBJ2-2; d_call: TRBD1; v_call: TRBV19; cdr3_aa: CASSIGQGVSGELFF; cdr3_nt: TGTGCCAGTAGTATAGGACAGGGGGTATCCGGGGAGCTGTTTTTT
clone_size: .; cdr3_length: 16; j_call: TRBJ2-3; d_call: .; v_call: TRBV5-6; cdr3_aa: CASSPSDSPSTDTQYF; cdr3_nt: TGTGCCAGCAGCCCCTCGGACAGCCCTAGCACAGATACGCAGTATTTT
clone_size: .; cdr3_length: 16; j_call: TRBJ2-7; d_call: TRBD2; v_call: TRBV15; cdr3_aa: CATSRDWGLAGYEQYF; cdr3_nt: TGTGCCACCAGCAGAGATTGGGGACTAGCGGGGTACGAGCAGTACTTC
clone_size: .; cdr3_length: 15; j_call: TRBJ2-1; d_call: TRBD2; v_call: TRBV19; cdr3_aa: CASQVASGRAAEQFF; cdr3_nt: TGTGCCAGCCAAGTGGCTAGCGGGAGGGCCGCTGAGCAGTTCTTC
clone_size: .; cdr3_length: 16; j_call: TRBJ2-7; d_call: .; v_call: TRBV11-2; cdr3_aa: CASSHGASAISYEQYF; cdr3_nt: TGTGCCAGCAGCCACGGAGCCAGCGCGATCTCCTACGAGCAGTACTTC
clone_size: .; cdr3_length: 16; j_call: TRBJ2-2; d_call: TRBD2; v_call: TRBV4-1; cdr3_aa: CASSQPAGGRTGELFF; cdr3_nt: TGCGCCAGCAGCCAACCAGCGGGAGGAAGGACCGGGGAGCTGTTTTTT
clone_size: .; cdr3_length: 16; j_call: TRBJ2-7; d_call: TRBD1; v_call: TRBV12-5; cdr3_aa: CASGLVRADRLTEQYF; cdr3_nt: TGTGCTAGTGGTTTGGTACGAGCGGACAGGTTGACGGAGCAGTACTTC
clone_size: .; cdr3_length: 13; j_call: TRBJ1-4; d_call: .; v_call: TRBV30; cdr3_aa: CAWSVRGYEKLFF; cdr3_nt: TGTGCCTGGAGTGTAAGGGGATATGAAAAACTGTTTTTT
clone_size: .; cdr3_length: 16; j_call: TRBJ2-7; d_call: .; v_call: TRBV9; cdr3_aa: CASSVGGGPSSYEQYF; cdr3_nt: TGTGCCAGCAGCGTAGGCGGCGGTCCCAGCTCCTACGAGCAGTACTTC
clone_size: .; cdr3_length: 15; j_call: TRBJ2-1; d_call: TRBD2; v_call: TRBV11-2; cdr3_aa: CASSLMTSGHNEQFF; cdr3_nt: TGTGCCAGCAGCTTAATGACTAGCGGGCACAATGAGCAGTTCTTC
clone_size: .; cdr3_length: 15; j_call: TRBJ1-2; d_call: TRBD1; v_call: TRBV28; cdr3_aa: CASSLYRGANYGYTF; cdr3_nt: TGTGCCAGCAGTTTATACAGGGGGGCTAACTATGGCTACACCTTC
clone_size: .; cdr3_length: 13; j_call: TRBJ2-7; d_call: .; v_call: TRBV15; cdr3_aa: CATSRGGQYEQYF; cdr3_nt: TGTGCCACCAGCAGAGGAGGGCAGTACGAGCAGTACTTC
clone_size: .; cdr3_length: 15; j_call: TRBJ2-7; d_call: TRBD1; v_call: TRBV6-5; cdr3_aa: CASSYGQGSIYEQYF; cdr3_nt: TGTGCCAGCAGTTACGGACAGGGGAGCATCTACGAGCAGTACTTC
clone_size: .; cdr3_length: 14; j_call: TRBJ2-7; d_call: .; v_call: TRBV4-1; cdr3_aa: CASSQDLQGYEQYF; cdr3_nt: TGCGCCAGCAGCCAAGATTTACAGGGCTACGAGCAGTACTTC
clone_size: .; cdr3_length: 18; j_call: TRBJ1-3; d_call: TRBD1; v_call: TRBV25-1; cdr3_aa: CASSRNPGTGVSGNTIYF; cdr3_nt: TGTGCCAGCAGCCGCAATCCCGGGACAGGCGTCTCTGGAAACACCATATATTTT
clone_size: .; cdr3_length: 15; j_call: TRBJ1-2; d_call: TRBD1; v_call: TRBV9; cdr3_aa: CASSATGVMNYGYTF; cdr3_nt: TGTGCCAGCAGCGCAACAGGGGTGATGAACTATGGCTACACCTTC
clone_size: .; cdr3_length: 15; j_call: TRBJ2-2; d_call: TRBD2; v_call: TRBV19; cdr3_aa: CATSSGTRSSGELFF; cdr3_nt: TGTGCCACTTCTAGCGGGACTAGGAGCTCCGGGGAGCTGTTTTTT
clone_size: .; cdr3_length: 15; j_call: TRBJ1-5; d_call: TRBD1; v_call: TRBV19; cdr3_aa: CASGTTGTGPRRQHF; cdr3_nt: TGTGCCAGTGGCACCACCGGGACAGGGCCGCGCCGCCAGCATTTT
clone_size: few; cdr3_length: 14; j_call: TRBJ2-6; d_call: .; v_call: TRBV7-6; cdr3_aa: CASSLSSGANVLTF; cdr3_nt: TGTGCCAGCAGCTTGAGCTCTGGGGCCAACGTCCTGACTTTC
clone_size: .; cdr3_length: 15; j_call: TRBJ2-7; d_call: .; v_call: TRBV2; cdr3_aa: CASSERLFSAYEQYF; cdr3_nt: TGTGCCAGCAGTGAGAGACTTTTTAGCGCCTACGAGCAGTACTTC
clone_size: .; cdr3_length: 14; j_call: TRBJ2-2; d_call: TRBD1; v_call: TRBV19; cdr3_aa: CASSGQGVTGELFF; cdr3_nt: TGTGCCAGTAGCGGACAGGGGGTCACCGGGGAGCTGTTTTTT
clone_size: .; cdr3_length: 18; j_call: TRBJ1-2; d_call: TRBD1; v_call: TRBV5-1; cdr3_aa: CASSGGQGSKPRVDGYTF; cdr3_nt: TGCGCCAGCAGCGGGGGACAGGGGTCGAAACCTAGGGTGGATGGCTACACCTTC